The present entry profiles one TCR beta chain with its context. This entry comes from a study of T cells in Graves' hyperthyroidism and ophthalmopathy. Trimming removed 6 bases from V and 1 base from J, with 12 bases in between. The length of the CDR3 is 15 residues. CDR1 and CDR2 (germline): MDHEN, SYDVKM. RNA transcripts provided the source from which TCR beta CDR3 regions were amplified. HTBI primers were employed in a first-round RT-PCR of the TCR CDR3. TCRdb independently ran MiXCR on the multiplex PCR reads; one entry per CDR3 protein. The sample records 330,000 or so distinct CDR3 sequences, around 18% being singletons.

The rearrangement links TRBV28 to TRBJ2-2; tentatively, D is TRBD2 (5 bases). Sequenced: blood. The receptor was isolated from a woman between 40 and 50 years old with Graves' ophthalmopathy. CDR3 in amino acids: CASSPGRGNTGELFF. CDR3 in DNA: TGTGCCAGCAGCCCCGGACGGGGGAACACCGGGGAGCTGTTTTTT.